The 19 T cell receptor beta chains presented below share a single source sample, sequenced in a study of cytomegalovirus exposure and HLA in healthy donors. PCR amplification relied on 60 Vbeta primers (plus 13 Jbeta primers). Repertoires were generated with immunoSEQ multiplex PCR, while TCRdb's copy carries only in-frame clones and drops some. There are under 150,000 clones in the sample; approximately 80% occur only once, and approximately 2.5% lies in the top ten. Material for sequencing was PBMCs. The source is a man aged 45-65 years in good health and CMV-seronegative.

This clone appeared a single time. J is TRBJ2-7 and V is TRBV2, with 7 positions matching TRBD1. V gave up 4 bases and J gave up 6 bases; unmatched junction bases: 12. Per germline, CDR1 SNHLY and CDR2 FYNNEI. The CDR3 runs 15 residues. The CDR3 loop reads CASSAPSGGVGEQYF. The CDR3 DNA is TGTGCCAGCAGTGCCCCATCAGGGGGAGTCGGCGAGCAGTACTTC.

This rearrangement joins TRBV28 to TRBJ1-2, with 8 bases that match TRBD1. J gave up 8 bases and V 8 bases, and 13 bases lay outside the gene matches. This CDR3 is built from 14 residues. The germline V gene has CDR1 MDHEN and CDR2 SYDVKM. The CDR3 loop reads CASGESRGPEGYTF. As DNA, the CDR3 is TGTGCCAGCGGGGAATCCAGGGGGCCGGAAGGCTACACCTTC.

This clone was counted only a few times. The CDR3 DNA is TGTGCCAGCAGTTACGGGACAGGGACATTTGGAAACACCATATATTTT. Translating gives CASSYGTGTFGNTIYF. This chain links TRBV6-5 with TRBJ1-3, with 9 bases lining up with TRBD1. Germline CDR1 is MNHEY and CDR2 is SVGAGI. The CDR3 consists of 16 residues. J lost 3 bases, V lost 2 bases, and 5 bases had no gene match.

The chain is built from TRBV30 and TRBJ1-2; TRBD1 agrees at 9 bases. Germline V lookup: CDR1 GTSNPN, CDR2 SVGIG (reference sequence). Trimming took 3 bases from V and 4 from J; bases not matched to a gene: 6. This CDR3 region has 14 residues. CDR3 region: CAWRQGASLYGYTF. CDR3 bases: TGTGCCTGGAGACAGGGGGCGTCCCTCTATGGCTACACCTTC.

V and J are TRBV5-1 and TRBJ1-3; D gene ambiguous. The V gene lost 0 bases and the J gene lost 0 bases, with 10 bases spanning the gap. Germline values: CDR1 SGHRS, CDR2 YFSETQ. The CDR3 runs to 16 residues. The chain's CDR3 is CASSLGGTGSGNTIYF. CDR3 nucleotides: TGCGCCAGCAGCTTGGGAGGCACGGGCTCTGGAAACACCATATATTTT.

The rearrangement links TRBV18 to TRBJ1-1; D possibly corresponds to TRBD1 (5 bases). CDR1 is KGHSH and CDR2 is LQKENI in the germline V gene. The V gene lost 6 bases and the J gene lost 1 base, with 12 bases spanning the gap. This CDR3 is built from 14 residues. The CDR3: CASSRQSENTEAFF. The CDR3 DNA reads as TGTGCCAGCTCGCGACAGAGCGAGAACACTGAAGCTTTCTTT.

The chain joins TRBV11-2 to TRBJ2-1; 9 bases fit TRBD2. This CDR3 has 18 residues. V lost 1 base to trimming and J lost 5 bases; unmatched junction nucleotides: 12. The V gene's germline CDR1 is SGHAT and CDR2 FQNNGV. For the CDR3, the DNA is TGTGCCAGCAGCTTAGTTTCGAGGCTAGCGGGGACCAACAATGAGCAGTTCTTC. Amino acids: CASSLVSRLAGTNNEQFF.

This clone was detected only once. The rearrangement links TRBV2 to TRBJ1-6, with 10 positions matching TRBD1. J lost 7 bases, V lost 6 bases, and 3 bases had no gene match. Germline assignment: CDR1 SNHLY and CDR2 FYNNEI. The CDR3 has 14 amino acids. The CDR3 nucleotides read TGTGCCAGCAGAGGGACAGGGGCCAATTCACCCCTCCACTTT. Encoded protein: CASRGTGANSPLHF.

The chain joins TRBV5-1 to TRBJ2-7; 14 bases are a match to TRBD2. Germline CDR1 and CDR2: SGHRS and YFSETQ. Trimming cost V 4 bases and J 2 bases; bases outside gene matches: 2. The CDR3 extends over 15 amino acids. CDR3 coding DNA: TGCGCCAGCAGCGGACTAGCGGGGGGCACCTACGAGCAGTACTTC. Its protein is CASSGLAGGTYEQYF. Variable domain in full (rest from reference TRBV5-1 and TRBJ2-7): KAGVTQTPRYLIKTRGQQVTLSCSPISGHRSVSWYQQTPGQGLQFLFEYFSETQRNKGNFPGRFSGRQFSNSRSEMNVSTLELGDSALYLCASSGLAGGTYEQYFGPGTRLTVT.

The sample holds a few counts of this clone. The CDR3 sequence is CASRYGQQNTEAFF. CDR3 DNA: TGTGCCAGCAGATATGGACAGCAGAACACTGAAGCTTTCTTT. The chain has TRBV2 and TRBJ1-1; a possible D gene is TRBD1 (6 bases). Germline V gene data show CDR1 as SNHLY and CDR2 as FYNNEI. V was clipped by 6 bases and J by 1 base, with 12 bases between them. The CDR3 length is 14 residues. Together with reference TRBV2 and TRBJ1-1, the CDR3 gives the full variable domain: EPEVTQTPSHQVTQMGQEVILRCVPISNHLYFYWYRQILGQKVEFLVSFYNNEISEKSEIFDDQFSVERPDGSNFTLKIRSTKLEDSAMYFCASRYGQQNTEAFFGQGTRLTVV.

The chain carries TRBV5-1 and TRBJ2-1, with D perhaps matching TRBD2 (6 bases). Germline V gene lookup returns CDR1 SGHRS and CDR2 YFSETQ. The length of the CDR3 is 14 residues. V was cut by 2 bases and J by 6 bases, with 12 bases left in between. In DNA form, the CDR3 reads TGCGCCAGCAGCTTCACGGGAGCCAGCAATGAGCAGTTCTTC. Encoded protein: CASSFTGASNEQFF.

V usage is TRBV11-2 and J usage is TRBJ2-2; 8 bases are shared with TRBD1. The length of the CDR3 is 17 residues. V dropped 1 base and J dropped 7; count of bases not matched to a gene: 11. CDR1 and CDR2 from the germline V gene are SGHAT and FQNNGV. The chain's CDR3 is CASSLVMTGVLIGELFF. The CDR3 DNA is TGTGCCAGCAGCTTAGTAATGACAGGGGTGCTAATCGGGGAGCTGTTTTTT. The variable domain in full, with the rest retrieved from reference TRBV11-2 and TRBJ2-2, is EAGVAQSPRYKIIEKRQSVAFWCNPISGHATLYWYQQILGQGPKLLIQFQNNGVVDDSQLPKDRFSAERLKGVDSTLKIQPAKLEDSAVYLCASSLVMTGVLIGELFFGEGSRLTVL.

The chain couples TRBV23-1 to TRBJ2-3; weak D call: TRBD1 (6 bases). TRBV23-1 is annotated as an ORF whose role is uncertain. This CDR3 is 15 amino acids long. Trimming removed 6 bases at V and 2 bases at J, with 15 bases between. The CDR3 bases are TGCGCCAGCAGCCTAAACGGGACAAACACAGATACGCAGTATTTT. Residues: CASSLNGTNTDTQYF.

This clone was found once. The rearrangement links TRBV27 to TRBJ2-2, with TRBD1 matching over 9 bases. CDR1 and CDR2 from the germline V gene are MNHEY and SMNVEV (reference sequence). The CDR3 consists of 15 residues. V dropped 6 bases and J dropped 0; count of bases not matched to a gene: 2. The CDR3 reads CASRRQGANTGELFF. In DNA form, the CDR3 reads TGTGCCAGCAGAAGACAGGGGGCGAACACCGGGGAGCTGTTTTTT.

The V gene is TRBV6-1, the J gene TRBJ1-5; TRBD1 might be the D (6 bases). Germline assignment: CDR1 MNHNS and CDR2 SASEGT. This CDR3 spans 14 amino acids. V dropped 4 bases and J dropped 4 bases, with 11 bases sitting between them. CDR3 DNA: TGTGCCAGCAGTGTCGGACAGATAAATCAGCCCCAGCATTTT. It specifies CASSVGQINQPQHF.

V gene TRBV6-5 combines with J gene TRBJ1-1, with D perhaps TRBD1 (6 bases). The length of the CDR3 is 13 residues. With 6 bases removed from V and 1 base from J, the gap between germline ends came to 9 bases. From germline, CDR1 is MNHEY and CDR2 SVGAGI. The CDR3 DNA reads TGTGCCAGCAGCCCGACAGGGAACACTGAAGCTTTCTTT. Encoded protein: CASSPTGNTEAFF.

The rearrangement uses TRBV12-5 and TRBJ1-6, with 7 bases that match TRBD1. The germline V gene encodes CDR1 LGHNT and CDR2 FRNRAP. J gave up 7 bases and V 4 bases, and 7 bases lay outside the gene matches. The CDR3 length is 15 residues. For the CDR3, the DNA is TGTGCTAGTGGTTGGTCCGGGACAGAGAATTCACCCCTCCACTTT. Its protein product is CASGWSGTENSPLHF.

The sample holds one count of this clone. The chain's CDR3 is CASSTTVNVYGYTF. The CDR3 nucleotides read TGTGCCAGTAGTACGACAGTTAATGTCTATGGCTACACCTTC. V gene TRBV19 combines with J gene TRBJ1-2; D is perhaps TRBD1 (5 bases). V lost 4 bases and J 4 bases, leaving 13 bases between the germline ends. Germline assignment: CDR1 LNHDA and CDR2 SQIVND (reference sequence). CDR3 size: 14 residues.

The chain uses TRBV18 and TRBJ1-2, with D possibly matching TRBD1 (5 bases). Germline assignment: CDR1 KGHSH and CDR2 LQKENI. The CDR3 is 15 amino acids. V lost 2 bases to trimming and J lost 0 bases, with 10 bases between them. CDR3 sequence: CASSPEGAANYGYTF. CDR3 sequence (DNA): TGTGCCAGCTCACCAGAAGGGGCAGCTAACTATGGCTACACCTTC.